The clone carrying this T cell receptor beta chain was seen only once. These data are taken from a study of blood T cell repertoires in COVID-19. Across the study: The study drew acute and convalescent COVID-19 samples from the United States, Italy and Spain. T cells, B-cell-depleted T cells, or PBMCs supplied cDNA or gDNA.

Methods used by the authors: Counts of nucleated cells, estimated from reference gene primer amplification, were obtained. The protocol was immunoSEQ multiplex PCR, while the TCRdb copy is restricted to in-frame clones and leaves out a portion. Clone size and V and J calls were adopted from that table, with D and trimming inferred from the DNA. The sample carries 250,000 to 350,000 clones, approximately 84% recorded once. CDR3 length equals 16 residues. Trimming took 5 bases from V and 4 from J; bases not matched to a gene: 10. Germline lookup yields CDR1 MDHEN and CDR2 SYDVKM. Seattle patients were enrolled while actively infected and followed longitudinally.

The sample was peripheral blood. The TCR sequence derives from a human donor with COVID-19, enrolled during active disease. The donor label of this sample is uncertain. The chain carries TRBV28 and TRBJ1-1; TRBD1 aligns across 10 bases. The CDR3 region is CASSRQGQGQGTEAFF. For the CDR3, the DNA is TGTGCCAGCAGTCGGCAGGGACAGGGGCAGGGCACTGAAGCTTTCTTT.